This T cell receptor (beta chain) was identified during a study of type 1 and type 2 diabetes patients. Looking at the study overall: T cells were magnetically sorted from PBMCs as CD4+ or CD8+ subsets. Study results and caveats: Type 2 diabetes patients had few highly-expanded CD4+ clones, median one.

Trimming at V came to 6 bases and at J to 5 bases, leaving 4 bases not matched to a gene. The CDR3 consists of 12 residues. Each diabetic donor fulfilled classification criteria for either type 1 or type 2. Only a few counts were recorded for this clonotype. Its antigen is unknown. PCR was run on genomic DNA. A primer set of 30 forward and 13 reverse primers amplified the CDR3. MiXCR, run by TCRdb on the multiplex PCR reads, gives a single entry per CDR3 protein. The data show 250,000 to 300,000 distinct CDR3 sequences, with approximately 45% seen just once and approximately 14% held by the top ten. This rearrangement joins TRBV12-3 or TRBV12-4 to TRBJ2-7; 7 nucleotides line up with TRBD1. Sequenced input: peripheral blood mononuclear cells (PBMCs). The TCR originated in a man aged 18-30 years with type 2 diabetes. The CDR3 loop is CASSPTGDEQYF. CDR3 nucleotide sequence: TGTGCCAGCAGCCCTACAGGGGACGAGCAGTACTTC.